This T cell receptor beta chain was recorded in a study of blood T cell repertoires in COVID-19. Study-level information: Donors in the United States, Italy and Spain gave samples during acute or convalescent COVID-19. Sample material is recorded as cDNA or gDNA derived from T cells, B-cell-depleted T cells, or PBMCs.

Authors' methods: Using reference gene primer amplification, nucleated cell counts were estimated. Assay: immunoSEQ multiplex PCR; the TCRdb copy retains only in-frame clones and omits some. For V, J and clone size, that table is used; D and trimming come from the DNA. The data hold around 170,000 clones, with approximately 79% observed a single time. Germline V gives CDR1 SGHNT, CDR2 YYREEE (reference sequence). Trimming took 4 bases from V and 6 from J; bases not matched to a gene: 9. There are 17 residues in the CDR3. The sample comprised peripheral blood. V gene TRBV5-4 combines with J gene TRBJ2-2; 13 bases match TRBD2. The TCR sequence derives from a woman aged 80 or over with acute or convalescent COVID-19. The CDR3 region has the DNA TGTGCCAGCAGCGCCGGGACTAGCGGGATATTGGCCGGGGAGCTGTTTTTT. It specifies CASSAGTSGILAGELFF.